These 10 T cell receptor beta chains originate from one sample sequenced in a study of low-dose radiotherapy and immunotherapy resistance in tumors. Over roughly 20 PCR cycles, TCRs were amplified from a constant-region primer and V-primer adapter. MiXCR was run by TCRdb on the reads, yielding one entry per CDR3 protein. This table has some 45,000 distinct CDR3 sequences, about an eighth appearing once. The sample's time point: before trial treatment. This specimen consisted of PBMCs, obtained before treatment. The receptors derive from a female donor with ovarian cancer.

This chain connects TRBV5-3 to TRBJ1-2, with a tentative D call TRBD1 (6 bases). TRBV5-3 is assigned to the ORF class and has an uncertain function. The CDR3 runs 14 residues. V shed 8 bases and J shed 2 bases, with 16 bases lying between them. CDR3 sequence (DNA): TGTGCCAGTGAAACAGGGACCAAGAACTATGGCTACACCTTC. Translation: CASETGTKNYGYTF.

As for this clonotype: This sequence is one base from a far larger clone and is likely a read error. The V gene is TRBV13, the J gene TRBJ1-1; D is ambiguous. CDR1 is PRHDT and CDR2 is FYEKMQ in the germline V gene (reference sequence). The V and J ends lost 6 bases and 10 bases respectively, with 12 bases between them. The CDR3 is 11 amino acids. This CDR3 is CASSRRDGAFF. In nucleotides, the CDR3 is TGTGCCAGCAGTCGAAGGGATGGAGCTTTCTTT.

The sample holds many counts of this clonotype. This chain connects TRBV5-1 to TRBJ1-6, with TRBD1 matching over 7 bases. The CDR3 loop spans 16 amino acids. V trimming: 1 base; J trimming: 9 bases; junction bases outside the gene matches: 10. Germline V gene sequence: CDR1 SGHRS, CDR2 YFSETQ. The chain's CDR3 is CASSLSGDRVISPLHF. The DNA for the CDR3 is TGCGCCAGCAGCTTGTCAGGAGACAGGGTGATTTCACCCCTCCACTTT.

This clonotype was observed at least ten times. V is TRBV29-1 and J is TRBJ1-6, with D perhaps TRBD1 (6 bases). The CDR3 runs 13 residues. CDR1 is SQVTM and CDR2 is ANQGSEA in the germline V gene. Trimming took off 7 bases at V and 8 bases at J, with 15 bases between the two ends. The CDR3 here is CSAKQGGDSPLHF. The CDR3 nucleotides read TGCAGCGCTAAACAGGGAGGGGATTCACCCCTCCACTTT.

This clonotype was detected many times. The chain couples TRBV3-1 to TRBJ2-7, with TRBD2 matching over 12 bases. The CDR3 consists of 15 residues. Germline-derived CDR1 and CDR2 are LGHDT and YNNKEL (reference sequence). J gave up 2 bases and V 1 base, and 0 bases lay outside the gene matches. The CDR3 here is CASSQASGGAYEQYF. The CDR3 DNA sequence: TGTGCCAGCAGCCAAGCTAGCGGGGGGGCCTACGAGCAGTACTTC.

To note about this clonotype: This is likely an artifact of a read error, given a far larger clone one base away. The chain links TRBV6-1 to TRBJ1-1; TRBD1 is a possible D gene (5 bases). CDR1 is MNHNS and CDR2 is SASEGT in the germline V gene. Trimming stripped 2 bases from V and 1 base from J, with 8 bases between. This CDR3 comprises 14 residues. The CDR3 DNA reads TGTGCCAGCAGTGAACTAACAGGGAACACTGAAGCTTTCTTT. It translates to CASSELTGNTEAFF.

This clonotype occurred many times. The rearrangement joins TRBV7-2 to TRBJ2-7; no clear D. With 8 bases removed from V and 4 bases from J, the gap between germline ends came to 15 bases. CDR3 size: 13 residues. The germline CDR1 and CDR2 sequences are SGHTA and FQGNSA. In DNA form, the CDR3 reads TGTGCCAGCGAGCTCGGGTCAGGTTACGAGCAGTACTTC. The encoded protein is CASELGSGYEQYF.

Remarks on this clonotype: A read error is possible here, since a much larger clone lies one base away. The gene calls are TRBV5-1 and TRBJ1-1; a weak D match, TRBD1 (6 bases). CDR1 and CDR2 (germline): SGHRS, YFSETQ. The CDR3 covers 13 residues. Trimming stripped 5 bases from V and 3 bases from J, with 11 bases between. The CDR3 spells CASSTGQDTEAFF. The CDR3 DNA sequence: TGCGCCAGCAGTACAGGGCAAGACACTGAAGCTTTCTTT.

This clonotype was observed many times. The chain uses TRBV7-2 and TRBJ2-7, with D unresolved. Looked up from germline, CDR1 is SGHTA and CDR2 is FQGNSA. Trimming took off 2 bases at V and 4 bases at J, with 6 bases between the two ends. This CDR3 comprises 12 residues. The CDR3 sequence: CASSLHQYEQYF. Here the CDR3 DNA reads TGTGCCAGCAGCTTACATCAGTACGAGCAGTACTTC.

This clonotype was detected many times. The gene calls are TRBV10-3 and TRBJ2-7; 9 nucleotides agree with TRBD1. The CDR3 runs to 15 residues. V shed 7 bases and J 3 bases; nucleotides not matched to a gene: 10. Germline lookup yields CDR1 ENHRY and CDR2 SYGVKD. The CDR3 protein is CAINPGTGTNYEQYF. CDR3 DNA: TGTGCCATCAACCCCGGGACAGGGACCAACTACGAGCAGTACTTC.